The 20 T cell receptor beta chains presented below share a single source sample, sequenced in a study of identical twins. TCRdb processed the 5' RACE reads anew with MiXCR; each CDR3 protein has one entry. The sample includes 420,000 or so distinct CDR3 sequences, 15% to 20% of them seen just once. Sequencing was done on a sample of naive T cells sorted from blood. Receptors originate from a man aged 50-60 years in good health.

The gene calls are TRBV29-1 and TRBJ2-3; D may match TRBD1 or TRBD2 (5 bases each). The germline V gene has CDR1 SQVTM and CDR2 ANQGSEA. The CDR3 totals 17 residues. V gave up 7 bases and J gave up 2 bases, with 25 bases separating them. The CDR3 loop reads CSALRTGTLLYTDTQYF. The DNA of the CDR3 is TGCAGCGCCCTTCGGACCGGGACCCTACTTTACACAGATACGCAGTATTTT.

In its sample, this clonotype was seen many times. This chain links TRBV28 with TRBJ2-7, with D possibly being TRBD1 (6 bases). CDR1 and CDR2 (germline): MDHEN, SYDVKM. The CDR3 contains 13 residues. V was trimmed by 6 bases and J by 0 bases, leaving 9 bases between them. Here the CDR3 reads CASRGTTSYEQYF. In DNA, the CDR3 is TGTGCCAGCAGGGGGACAACCTCCTACGAGCAGTACTTC.

This clonotype has ten or more counts. J is TRBJ2-5 and V is TRBV29-1, with a possible D match to TRBD2 (6 bases). This CDR3 has 12 residues. Germline V gene lookup returns CDR1 SQVTM and CDR2 ANQGSEA. The V end lost 2 bases, the J end lost 6 bases, and 10 bases lay between the germline ends. CDR3 DNA sequence: TGCAGCGTTGAATCGGGGGAGCAGACCCAGTACTTC. It specifies CSVESGEQTQYF.

V is TRBV10-3 and J is TRBJ2-3; 12 bases map to TRBD2. Germline assignment: CDR1 ENHRY and CDR2 SYGVKD. V dropped 0 bases and J dropped 3; count of bases not matched to a gene: 7. This CDR3 spans 18 amino acids. The CDR3 reads CAISESTSGRRITDTQYF. Written as DNA, the CDR3 is TGTGCCATCAGTGAGTCGACTAGCGGGAGACGGATAACAGATACGCAGTATTTT.

This chain links TRBV10-3 with TRBJ1-2; D unclear. The CDR3 has 13 amino acids. CDR1 is ENHRY and CDR2 is SYGVKD in the germline V gene. V gave up 6 bases and J gave up 6 bases, with 14 bases separating them. CDR3: CAIRVDETHGYTF. The DNA of the CDR3 is TGTGCCATCAGAGTGGACGAGACCCATGGCTACACCTTC.

The chain joins TRBV5-5 to TRBJ2-7; D call uncertain. The germline gives CDR1 SGHKS, CDR2 YYEKEE (reference sequence). CDR3 length: 13 residues. Between the trimmed V and J ends, which lost 4 bases and 2 bases, there was a span of 10 bases. In nucleotides, the CDR3 is TGTGCCAGCAGCCTCATGGGTCCCTACGAGCAGTACTTC. Its translation is CASSLMGPYEQYF. The variable domain in full, with the rest retrieved from reference TRBV5-5 and TRBJ2-7, is DAGVTQSPTHLIKTRGQQVTLRCSPISGHKSVSWYQQVLGQGPQFIFQYYEKEERGRGNFPDRFSARQFPNYSSELNVNALLLGDSALYLCASSLMGPYEQYFGPGTRLTVT.

For the CDR3, the DNA is TGTGCCAGCGGGGCGGCGGGAGTAACAGATACGCAGTATTTT. Its protein is CASGAAGVTDTQYF. The rearrangement uses TRBV7-2 and TRBJ2-3, with TRBD2 identical over 7 bases. Losses at the gene ends were 8 bases for V and 3 bases for J; bases not matched to a gene: 8. The CDR3 has 14 amino acids. Per the germline V gene, CDR1 is SGHTA and CDR2 is FQGNSA.

In this sample, this clonotype turned up a few times. This chain uses TRBV7-9 with TRBJ2-7, with D unclear. This CDR3 has 14 amino acids. The germline V and J ends were trimmed by 4 bases and 3 bases, with 13 bases remaining between them. The germline CDR1 and CDR2 sequences are SEHNR and FQNEAQ (reference sequence). This CDR3 reads CASSYESLFYEQYF. CDR3 sequence (DNA): TGTGCCAGCAGCTACGAGAGCCTTTTCTACGAGCAGTACTTC.

This clonotype was observed many times. The chain couples TRBV10-1 to TRBJ2-3; TRBD2 agrees at 7 bases. The CDR3 has 16 residues. CDR1 and CDR2 (germline): WNHNN, SYGVQD (reference sequence). V gave up 4 bases and J gave up 8 bases; unmatched junction bases: 15. The chain's CDR3 is CASSASRQRGRGTQYF. The CDR3 DNA reads TGCGCCAGCAGTGCTTCGAGACAGCGGGGAAGAGGTACGCAGTATTTT.

This clonotype has more than one count but fewer than ten. The rearrangement uses TRBV9 and TRBJ2-7; 9 positions match TRBD1. Germline CDR1 reads SGDLS; CDR2 reads YYNGEE. CDR3 length: 17 amino acids. After removal of 0 bases from V and 5 bases from J, the junction contained 12 bases not matched to a gene. CDR3 amino acids: CASSVAITPGQGHEQYF. As DNA, the CDR3 is TGTGCCAGCAGCGTAGCTATCACGCCGGGACAGGGTCACGAGCAGTACTTC.

The rearrangement links TRBV4-1 to TRBJ2-7, with 7 bases aligning to TRBD1. Germline-derived CDR1 and CDR2 are MGHRA and YSYEKL. CDR3 length equals 15 residues. V shed 2 bases and J 2 bases; nucleotides not matched to a gene: 6. The DNA for the CDR3 is TGCGCCAGCAGCCAACCGACAGGGAGTCCCTACGAGCAGTACTTC. Its translation is CASSQPTGSPYEQYF.

The chain's CDR3 is CASSPGPDTGELFF. The CDR3, as DNA: TGTGCCAGCAGTCCAGGACCCGACACCGGGGAGCTGTTTTTT. This chain joins TRBV6-1 and TRBJ2-2; no reliable D call. The CDR3 totals 14 residues. V lost 5 bases and J lost 3, with 10 bases in between. The germline CDR1 and CDR2 sequences are MNHNS and SASEGT.

The chain couples TRBV6-5 to TRBJ2-7, with no clear D. Trimming cost V 0 bases and J 1 base, with 7 bases left between them. CDR1 is MNHEY and CDR2 is SVGAGI in the germline V gene. CDR3 length equals 14 residues. CDR3 bases: TGTGCCAGCAGTTACTCCCTCGGATCCTACGAGCAGTACTTC. Translated, it gives CASSYSLGSYEQYF.

This clonotype was counted a few times. The chain employs TRBV9 and TRBJ2-2, with D possibly being TRBD1 (6 bases). V shed 3 bases and J shed 0 bases, with 12 bases lying between them. The CDR3 is 16 residues long. The germline V gene has CDR1 SGDLS and CDR2 YYNGEE. The CDR3 spells CASSGQTGPNTGELFF. The CDR3, as DNA: TGTGCCAGCAGCGGACAGACAGGACCGAACACCGGGGAGCTGTTTTTT.

This clonotype was picked up one time. The chain has TRBV20-1 and TRBJ2-5, with 11 bases identical to TRBD1. The V segment lost 5 bases and the J segment 5 bases; nucleotides outside the gene matches: 7. The CDR3 is 14 amino acids. The germline V gene encodes CDR1 DFQATT and CDR2 SNEGSKA (reference sequence). The CDR3 coding sequence is TGCAGTGCTGTAAGGACAGGGGGCTCGGAGACCCAGTACTTC. Translated, it gives CSAVRTGGSETQYF.

This clonotype was picked up many times. The chain links TRBV5-1 to TRBJ2-2, with 7 bases lining up with TRBD1. The CDR3 has 16 amino acids. The germline gives CDR1 SGHRS, CDR2 YFSETQ. Unmatched junction bases numbered 8, after V lost 2 bases and J lost 4 bases. CDR3 in DNA: TGCGCCAGCAGCTTCGGTAGGGGGCATAGCACCGGGGAGCTGTTTTTT. This encodes CASSFGRGHSTGELFF.

The chain combines TRBV5-1 with TRBJ2-7; TRBD1 is a possible D gene (6 bases). The germline V and J ends were trimmed by 4 bases and 6 bases, with 20 bases remaining between them. This CDR3 has 15 residues. Germline CDR1 reads SGHRS; CDR2 reads YFSETQ. This CDR3 reads CASSPVGQGLGEQYF. Written as DNA, the CDR3 is TGCGCCAGCAGCCCGGTCGGGCAGGGGCTAGGCGAGCAGTACTTC.

This clonotype has just a few counts. In DNA, the CDR3 is TGCAGTGCTATAGACGGGACTAGCGGGAGTGGGGAGCAGTTCTTC. As protein: CSAIDGTSGSGEQFF. The chain links TRBV20-1 to TRBJ2-1; 14 positions agree with TRBD2. Germline CDR1 and CDR2: DFQATT and SNEGSKA (reference sequence). Trimming removed 4 bases from V and 10 bases from J; junction bases left unmatched: 9. The CDR3 length is 15 residues.

This clonotype was picked up many times. The chain links TRBV5-1 to TRBJ2-1, with D uncertain. Trimming took 2 bases from V and 3 from J, leaving 18 bases between them. The CDR3 contains 17 residues. Germline V gene lookup returns CDR1 SGHRS and CDR2 YFSETQ. The CDR3 sequence is CASSLRSNSLSYNEQFF. DNA for the CDR3: TGCGCCAGCAGCTTAAGGTCCAACAGTTTAAGCTACAATGAGCAGTTCTTC. The full variable domain, rest sourced from reference TRBV5-1 and TRBJ2-1, is KAGVTQTPRYLIKTRGQQVTLSCSPISGHRSVSWYQQTPGQGLQFLFEYFSETQRNKGNFPGRFSGRQFSNSRSEMNVSTLELGDSALYLCASSLRSNSLSYNEQFFGPGTRLTVL.

This clonotype was observed a handful of times. The chain couples TRBV5-1 to TRBJ2-2; D is uncertain. In germline, CDR1 is SGHRS, CDR2 YFSETQ. This CDR3 spans 15 amino acids. The V end was cut by 5 bases, the J end by 2 bases, with 13 bases between. The CDR3 protein is CASRLSGSNTGELFF. CDR3 in DNA: TGCGCCAGCAGGTTGAGTGGCTCTAACACCGGGGAGCTGTTTTTT.